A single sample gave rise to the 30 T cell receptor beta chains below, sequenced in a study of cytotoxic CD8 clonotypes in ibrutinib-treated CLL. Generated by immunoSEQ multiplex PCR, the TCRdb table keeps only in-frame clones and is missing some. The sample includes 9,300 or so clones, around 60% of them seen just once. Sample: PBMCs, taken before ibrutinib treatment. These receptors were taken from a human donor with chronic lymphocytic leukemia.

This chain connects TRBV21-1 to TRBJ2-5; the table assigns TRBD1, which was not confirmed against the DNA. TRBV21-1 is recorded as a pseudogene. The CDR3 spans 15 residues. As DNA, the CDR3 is TGTGCCAGCAGCAAGGCTTCCGGACAGAAAGAGACCCAGTACTTC. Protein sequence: CASSKASGQKETQYF.

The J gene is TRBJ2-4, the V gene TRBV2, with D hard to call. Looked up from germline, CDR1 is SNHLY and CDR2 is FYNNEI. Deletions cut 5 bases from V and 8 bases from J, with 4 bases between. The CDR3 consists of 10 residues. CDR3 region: CASSRDIQYF. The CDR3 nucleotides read TGTGCCAGCAGTCGGGACATTCAGTACTTC.

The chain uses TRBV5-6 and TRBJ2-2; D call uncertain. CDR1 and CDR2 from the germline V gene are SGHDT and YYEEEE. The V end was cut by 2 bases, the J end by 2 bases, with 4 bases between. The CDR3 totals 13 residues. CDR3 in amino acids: CASSFKNTGELFF. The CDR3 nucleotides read TGTGCCAGCAGCTTTAAAAACACCGGGGAGCTGTTTTTT.

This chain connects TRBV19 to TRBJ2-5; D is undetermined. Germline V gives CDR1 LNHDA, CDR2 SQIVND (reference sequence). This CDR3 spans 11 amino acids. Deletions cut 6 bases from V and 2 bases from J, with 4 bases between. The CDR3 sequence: CASRSQETQYF. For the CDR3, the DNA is TGTGCCAGTAGGTCACAAGAGACCCAGTACTTC.

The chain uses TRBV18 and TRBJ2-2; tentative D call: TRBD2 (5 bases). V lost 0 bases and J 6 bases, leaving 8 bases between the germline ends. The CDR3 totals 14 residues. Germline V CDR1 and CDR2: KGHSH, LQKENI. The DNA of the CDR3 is TGTGCCAGCTCACCACCCGCGGGCGCCGGGGAGCTGTTTTTT. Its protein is CASSPPAGAGELFF.

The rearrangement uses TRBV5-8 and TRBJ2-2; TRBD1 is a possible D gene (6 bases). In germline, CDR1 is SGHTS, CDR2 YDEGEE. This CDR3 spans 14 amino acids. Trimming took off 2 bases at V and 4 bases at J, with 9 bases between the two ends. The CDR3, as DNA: TGTGCCAGCAGCTTAGGACAGACCACCGGGGAGCTGTTTTTT. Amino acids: CASSLGQTTGELFF.

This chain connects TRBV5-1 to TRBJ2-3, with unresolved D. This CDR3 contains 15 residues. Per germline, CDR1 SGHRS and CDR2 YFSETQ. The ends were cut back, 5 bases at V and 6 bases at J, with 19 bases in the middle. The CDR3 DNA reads TGCGCCAGCAGGTCCCACTTATCGATGGGTGATACGCAGTATTTT. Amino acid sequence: CASRSHLSMGDTQYF. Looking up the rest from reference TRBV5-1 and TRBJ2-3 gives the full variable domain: KAGVTQTPRYLIKTRGQQVTLSCSPISGHRSVSWYQQTPGQGLQFLFEYFSETQRNKGNFPGRFSGRQFSNSRSEMNVSTLELGDSALYLCASRSHLSMGDTQYFGPGTRLTVL.

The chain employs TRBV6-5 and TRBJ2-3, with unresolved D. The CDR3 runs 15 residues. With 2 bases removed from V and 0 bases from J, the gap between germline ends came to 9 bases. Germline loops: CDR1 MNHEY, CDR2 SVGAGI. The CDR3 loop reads CASSYNPQSTDTQYF. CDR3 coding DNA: TGTGCCAGCAGTTACAACCCACAAAGCACAGATACGCAGTATTTT.

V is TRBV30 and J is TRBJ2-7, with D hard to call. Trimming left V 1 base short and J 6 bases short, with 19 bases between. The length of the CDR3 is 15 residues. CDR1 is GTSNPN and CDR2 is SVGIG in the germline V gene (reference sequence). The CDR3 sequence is CAWSEFRPPLGEQYF. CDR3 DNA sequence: TGTGCCTGGAGTGAGTTTAGGCCCCCACTCGGCGAGCAGTACTTC. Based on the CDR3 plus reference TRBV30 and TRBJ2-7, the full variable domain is SQTIHQWPATLVQPVGSPLSLECTVEGTSNPNLYWYRQAAGRGLQLLFYSVGIGQISSEVPQNLSASRPQDRQFILSSKKLLLSDSGFYLCAWSEFRPPLGEQYFGPGTRLTVT.

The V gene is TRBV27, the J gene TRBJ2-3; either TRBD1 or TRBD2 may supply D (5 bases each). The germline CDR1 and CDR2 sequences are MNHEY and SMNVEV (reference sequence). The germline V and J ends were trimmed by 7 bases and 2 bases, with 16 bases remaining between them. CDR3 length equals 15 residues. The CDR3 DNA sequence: TGTGCCAGCACCCCGATGGGACGTGACACAGATACGCAGTATTTT. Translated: CASTPMGRDTDTQYF.

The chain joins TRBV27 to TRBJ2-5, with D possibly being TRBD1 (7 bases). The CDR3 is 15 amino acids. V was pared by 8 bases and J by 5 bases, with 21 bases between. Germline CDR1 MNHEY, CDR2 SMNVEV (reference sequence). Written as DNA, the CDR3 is TGTGCCAGCCTCCCCCGGTCAGGGGGGTCGGAGACCCAGTACTTC. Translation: CASLPRSGGSETQYF.

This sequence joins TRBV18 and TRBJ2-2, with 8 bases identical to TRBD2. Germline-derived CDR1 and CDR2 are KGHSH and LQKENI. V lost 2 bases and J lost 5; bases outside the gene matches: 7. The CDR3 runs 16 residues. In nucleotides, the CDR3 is TGTGCCAGCTCACCATCCGCGGGAGGTGGAACCGGGGAGCTGTTTTTT. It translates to CASSPSAGGGTGELFF.

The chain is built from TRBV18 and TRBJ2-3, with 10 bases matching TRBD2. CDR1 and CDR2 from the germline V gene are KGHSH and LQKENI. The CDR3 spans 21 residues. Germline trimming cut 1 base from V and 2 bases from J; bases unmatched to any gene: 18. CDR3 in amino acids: CASSPRPLSVSGRRPTDTQYF. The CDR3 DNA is TGTGCCAGCTCACCACGGCCGCTATCAGTTAGCGGGAGGCGGCCCACAGATACGCAGTATTTT. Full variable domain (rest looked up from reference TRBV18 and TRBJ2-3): NAGVMQNPRHLVRRRGQEARLRCSPMKGHSHVYWYRQLPEEGLKFMVYLQKENIIDESGMPKERFSAEFPKEGPSILRIQQVVRGDSAAYFCASSPRPLSVSGRRPTDTQYFGPGTRLTVL.

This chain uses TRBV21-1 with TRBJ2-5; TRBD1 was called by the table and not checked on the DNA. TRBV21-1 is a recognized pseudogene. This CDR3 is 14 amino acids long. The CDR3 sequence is CASSKEDSQETQYF. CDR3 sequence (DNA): TGTGCCAGCAGCAAAGAGGACAGCCAAGAGACCCAGTACTTC.

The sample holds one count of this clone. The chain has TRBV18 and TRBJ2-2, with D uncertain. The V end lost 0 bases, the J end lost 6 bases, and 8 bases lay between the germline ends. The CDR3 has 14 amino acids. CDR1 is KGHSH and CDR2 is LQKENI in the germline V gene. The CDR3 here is CASSPPSFSGELFF. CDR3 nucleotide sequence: TGTGCCAGCTCACCACCAAGCTTCTCCGGGGAGCTGTTTTTT.

The CDR3 loop is CASVRDRGRKEKLFF. Written as DNA, the CDR3 is TGTGCCAGCGTCCGAGATAGGGGGCGAAAAGAAAAACTGTTTTTT. V usage is TRBV2 and J usage is TRBJ1-4; 7 nucleotides match TRBD1. V lost 8 bases and J lost 8; bases outside the gene matches: 14. CDR3 length: 15 residues. Germline loops: CDR1 SNHLY, CDR2 FYNNEI.

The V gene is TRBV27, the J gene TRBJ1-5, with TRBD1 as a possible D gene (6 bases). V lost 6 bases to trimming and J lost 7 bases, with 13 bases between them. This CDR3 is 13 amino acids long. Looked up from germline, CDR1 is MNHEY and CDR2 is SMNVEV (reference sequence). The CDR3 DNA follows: TGTGCCAGCAGCAGGGGCCCAGAACAGCCCCAGCATTTT. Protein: CASSRGPEQPQHF.

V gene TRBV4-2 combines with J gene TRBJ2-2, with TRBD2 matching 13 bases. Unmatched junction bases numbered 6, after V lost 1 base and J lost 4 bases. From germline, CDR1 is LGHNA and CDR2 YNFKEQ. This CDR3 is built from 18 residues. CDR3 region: CASSQGLAGGRGTGELFF. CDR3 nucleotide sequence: TGTGCCAGCAGCCAAGGACTAGCGGGAGGTCGAGGCACCGGGGAGCTGTTTTTT.

The CDR3 region has the DNA TGTGCCAGTAGTATCCTTCTCGGGACAGTGGCCAAAAACATTCAGTACTTC. Its translation: CASSILLGTVAKNIQYF. V and J are TRBV19 and TRBJ2-4; 7 nucleotides line up with TRBD1. The V and J ends lost 3 bases and 1 base, in that order; junction bases with no gene match: 9. This CDR3 region has 17 residues. Germline CDR1 is LNHDA and CDR2 is SQIVND (reference sequence).

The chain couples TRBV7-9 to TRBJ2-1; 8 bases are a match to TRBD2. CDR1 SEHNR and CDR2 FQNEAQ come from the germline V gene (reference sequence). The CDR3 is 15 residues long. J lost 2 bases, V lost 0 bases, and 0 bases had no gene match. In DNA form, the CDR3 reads TGTGCCAGCAGCTTAGCGGGACTAGCCTACAATGAGCAGTTCTTC. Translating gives CASSLAGLAYNEQFF.

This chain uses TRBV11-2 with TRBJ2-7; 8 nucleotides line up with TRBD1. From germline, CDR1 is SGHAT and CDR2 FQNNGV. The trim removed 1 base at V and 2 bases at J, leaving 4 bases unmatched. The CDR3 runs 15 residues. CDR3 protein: CASSLVGQAAYEQYF. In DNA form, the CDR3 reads TGTGCCAGCAGCTTAGTGGGACAGGCAGCCTACGAGCAGTACTTC.

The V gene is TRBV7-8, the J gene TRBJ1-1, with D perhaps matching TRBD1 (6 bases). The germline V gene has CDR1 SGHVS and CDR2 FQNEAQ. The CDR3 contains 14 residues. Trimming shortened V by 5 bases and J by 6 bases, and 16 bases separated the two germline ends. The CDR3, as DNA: TGTGCCAGCAGCCGGGCCTCAGGGGAGGCTGAAGCTTTCTTT. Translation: CASSRASGEAEAFF.

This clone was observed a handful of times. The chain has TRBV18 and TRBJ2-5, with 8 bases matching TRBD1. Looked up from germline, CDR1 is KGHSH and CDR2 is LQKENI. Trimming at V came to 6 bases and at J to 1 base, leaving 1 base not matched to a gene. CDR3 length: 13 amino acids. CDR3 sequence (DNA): TGTGCCAGCTCTCAGGGGGCCCAAGAGACCCAGTACTTC. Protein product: CASSQGAQETQYF. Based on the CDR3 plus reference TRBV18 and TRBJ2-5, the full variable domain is NAGVMQNPRHLVRRRGQEARLRCSPMKGHSHVYWYRQLPEEGLKFMVYLQKENIIDESGMPKERFSAEFPKEGPSILRIQQVVRGDSAAYFCASSQGAQETQYFGPGTRLLVL.

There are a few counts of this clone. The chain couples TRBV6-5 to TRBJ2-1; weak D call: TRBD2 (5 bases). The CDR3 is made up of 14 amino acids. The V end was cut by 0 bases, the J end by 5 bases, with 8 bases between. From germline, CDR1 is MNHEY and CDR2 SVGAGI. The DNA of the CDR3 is TGTGCCAGCAGTTACTCGACTACTAACAATGAGCAGTTCTTC. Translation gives CASSYSTTNNEQFF.

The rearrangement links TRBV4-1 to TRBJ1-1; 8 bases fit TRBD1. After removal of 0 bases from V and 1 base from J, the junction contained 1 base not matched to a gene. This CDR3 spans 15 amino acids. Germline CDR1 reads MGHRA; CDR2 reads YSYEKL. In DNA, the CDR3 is TGCGCCAGCAGCCAAGACAGGGGGCGGAACACTGAAGCTTTCTTT. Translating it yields CASSQDRGRNTEAFF.

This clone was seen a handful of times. CDR3 sequence reads: CASSRTMTVNEKLFF. The CDR3 bases are TGTGCCAGCAGCCGTACTATGACAGTAAATGAAAAACTGTTTTTT. This rearrangement joins TRBV5-5 to TRBJ1-4, with TRBD1 as a possible D gene (5 bases). Germline CDR1 and CDR2: SGHKS and YYEKEE (reference sequence). The CDR3 is 15 residues long. The V and J ends lost 4 bases and 5 bases respectively, with 15 bases between them.

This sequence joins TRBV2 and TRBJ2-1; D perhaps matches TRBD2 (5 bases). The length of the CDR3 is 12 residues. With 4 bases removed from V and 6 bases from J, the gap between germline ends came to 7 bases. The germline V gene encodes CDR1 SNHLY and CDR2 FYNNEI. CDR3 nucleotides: TGTGCCAGCAGTGGCACTAGCAATGAGCAGTTCTTC. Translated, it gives CASSGTSNEQFF.

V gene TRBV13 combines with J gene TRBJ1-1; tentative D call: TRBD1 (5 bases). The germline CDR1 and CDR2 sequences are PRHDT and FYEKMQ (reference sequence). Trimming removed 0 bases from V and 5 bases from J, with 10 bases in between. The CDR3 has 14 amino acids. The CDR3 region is CASSLGAGWTEAFF. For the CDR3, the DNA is TGTGCCAGCAGCTTAGGGGCAGGGTGGACTGAAGCTTTCTTT.

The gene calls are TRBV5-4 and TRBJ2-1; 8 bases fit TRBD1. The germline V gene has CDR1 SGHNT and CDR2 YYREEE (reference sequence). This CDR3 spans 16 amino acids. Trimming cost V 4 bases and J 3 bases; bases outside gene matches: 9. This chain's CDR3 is CASSGGQGLSYNEQFF. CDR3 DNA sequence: TGTGCCAGCAGCGGAGGACAGGGACTGAGCTACAATGAGCAGTTCTTC.

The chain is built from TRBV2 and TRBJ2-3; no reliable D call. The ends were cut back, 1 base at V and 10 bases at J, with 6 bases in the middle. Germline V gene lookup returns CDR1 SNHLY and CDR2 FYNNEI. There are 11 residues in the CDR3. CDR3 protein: CASSEGGSQYF. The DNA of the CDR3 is TGTGCCAGCAGTGAAGGGGGTTCGCAGTATTTT.